The entry that follows covers one TCR beta chain sequence. Antigen unknown. Reverse transcription of extracted RNA yielded cDNA, which provided the sequencing template. Profiling relied on immunoSEQ multiplex PCR, and the TCRdb table lists in-frame clones only, not all of them. The sample shows some 180,000 clones, roughly 46% of them seen only once. The data derive from a study of CD8+ T cells in alopecia areata. Study-wide results and caveats: Administration of tofacitinib significantly diminished scalp clonality and expanded CD8+ clones within the top 100. Just one nonresponder means the tie between baseline CD8+ expansion and response stays uncertain. Mice showed TCR sharing more clearly than patients did, possibly owing to HLA.

Indicated treatment: oral pan-JAK inhibitor, 5-10 mg twice daily. CDR1 and CDR2 (germline): SGHDT, YYEEEE. The germline V and J ends were trimmed by 1 base and 3 bases, with 7 bases remaining between them. There are 13 residues in the CDR3. The J gene is TRBJ2-5, the V gene TRBV5-6; D is possibly TRBD1 (5 bases). This TCR was recovered from a human donor with alopecia areata. The sequenced sample was CD8+ T cells sorted from blood, obtained between weeks 51 and 54, from a patient treated with tofacitinib. The CDR3 nucleotides read TGTGCCAGCAGCTTGTTGACAGAAGAGACCCAGTACTTC. Translation: CASSLLTEETQYF.